This TCR beta chain was observed in a study of shared clonotypes between healthy human individuals. With regard to this clone: Its antigen is not known.

Study-wide findings and caveats: Some clonotypes were shared by all four sorted-subset donors, while others were not shared. The non-shared ones had lower generation probabilities than the shared ones. Donor clonotype sharing was expected to depend on sequencing depth. Sequencing of the sorted subsets was shown by rarefaction to be incomplete despite large depth.

On sorted subsets, replicate PCRs used about 200 ng DNA, or some 28,000 T cell genomes. The repertoire was sequenced with immunoSEQ multiplex PCR; TCRdb's copy has only in-frame clones and lacks some. This sample has around 1,000,000 clones, with about 72% found just once. The CDR3 is 14 residues long. Germline V gene sequence: CDR1 SGHRS, CDR2 YFSETQ. J gave up 3 bases and V 4 bases, and 5 bases lay outside the gene matches. The source material was memory CD4+ T cells from PBMCs. As to subset: CD45RA-negative fraction. This rearrangement joins TRBV5-1 to TRBJ2-7; 9 bases agree with TRBD1. This TCR was sampled from a man aged 18 to 29 in good health. Some clones in this sample may be carry-over from other donors' samples. The CDR3 protein is CASSRTDRGYEQYF. DNA of the CDR3: TGCGCCAGCAGCCGCACGGACAGGGGCTACGAGCAGTACTTC.